The rows below give T cell receptor beta chains drawn from one sample of a study of T cells after yellow fever vaccination. MiXCR, applied by TCRdb to the 5' RACE reads, yields one record per CDR3 protein. The data show a few hundred thousand distinct CDR3 sequences, around 4.1% seen once. Sequencing was performed on PBMCs, taken 5 days after the yellow fever booster vaccination. The receptors stem from a man younger than 35 who received the YFV17D yellow fever vaccine. Both conserved end residues are part of each CDR3. The D gene is left open where the match is weak. Some rows mark clone size as missing; the rest say once, few, many or name a class of expanded clone.

abundance: many; v_gene: TRBV4-2; d_gene: TRBD2; j_gene: TRBJ2-2; CDR3aa: CASSPSGGPGTGELFF; CDR3nt: TGTGCCAGCAGCCCTAGCGGGGGGCCAGGGACCGGGGAGCTGTTTTTT
abundance: few; v_gene: TRBV4-3; d_gene: -; j_gene: TRBJ1-4; CDR3aa: CASSQEKDTREKLFF; CDR3nt: TGCGCCAGCAGCCAAGAAAAGGACACCCGGGAAAAACTGTTTTTT
abundance: many; v_gene: TRBV5-1; d_gene: -; j_gene: TRBJ1-4; CDR3aa: CASSLDAEKLFF; CDR3nt: TGCGCCAGCAGCTTGGATGCAGAAAAACTGTTTTTT
abundance: -; v_gene: TRBV7-9; d_gene: -; j_gene: TRBJ2-7; CDR3aa: CASSSYGARYEQYF; CDR3nt: TGTGCCAGCAGCTCCTACGGGGCCCGCTACGAGCAGTACTTC
abundance: -; v_gene: TRBV7-6; d_gene: -; j_gene: TRBJ1-1; CDR3aa: CASSSSGGRLNTEAFF; CDR3nt: TGTGCCAGCAGCTCAAGCGGAGGGAGGCTGAACACTGAAGCTTTCTTT
abundance: many; v_gene: TRBV6-5; d_gene: TRBD1; j_gene: TRBJ2-2; CDR3aa: CASSYGTGDPGELFF; CDR3nt: TGTGCCAGCAGTTACGGGACAGGGGACCCCGGGGAGCTGTTTTTT
abundance: many; v_gene: TRBV6-5; d_gene: -; j_gene: TRBJ1-2; CDR3aa: CASSYSGGNYGYTF; CDR3nt: TGTGCCAGCAGTTATAGCGGAGGGAACTATGGCTACACCTTC
abundance: many; v_gene: TRBV29-1; d_gene: TRBD2; j_gene: TRBJ2-3; CDR3aa: CSVESGGTDTQYF; CDR3nt: TGCAGCGTCGAATCGGGAGGAACAGATACGCAGTATTTT
abundance: -; v_gene: TRBV5-1; d_gene: TRBD2; j_gene: TRBJ2-4; CDR3aa: CASSPGTSGNLAKNIQYF; CDR3nt: TGCGCCAGCAGCCCCGGGACTAGCGGAAATCTAGCCAAAAACATTCAGTACTTC
abundance: few; v_gene: TRBV12-3/TRBV12-4; d_gene: TRBD2; j_gene: TRBJ2-1; CDR3aa: CASTLAGNEQFF; CDR3nt: TGTGCCAGCACTCTAGCGGGAAATGAGCAGTTCTTC
abundance: few; v_gene: TRBV20-1; d_gene: TRBD2; j_gene: TRBJ2-5; CDR3aa: CSASGTSGEETQYF; CDR3nt: TGCAGTGCTAGCGGGACTAGCGGGGAAGAGACCCAGTACTTC
abundance: -; v_gene: TRBV5-1; d_gene: TRBD1; j_gene: TRBJ2-1; CDR3aa: CASSRTGTGGNEQFF; CDR3nt: TGCGCCAGCAGCAGAACCGGGACAGGGGGCAATGAGCAGTTCTTC
abundance: -; v_gene: TRBV20-1; d_gene: TRBD2; j_gene: TRBJ2-1; CDR3aa: CSARDLRGEDNEQFF; CDR3nt: TGCAGTGCTAGAGATCTCCGGGGGGAGGACAATGAGCAGTTCTTC
abundance: many; v_gene: TRBV5-1; d_gene: TRBD1; j_gene: TRBJ2-2; CDR3aa: CASSSSGTVNTGELFF; CDR3nt: TGCGCCAGCAGCTCTTCCGGGACAGTGAACACCGGGGAGCTGTTTTTT
abundance: -; v_gene: TRBV18; d_gene: -; j_gene: TRBJ2-1; CDR3aa: CASSLGASSYNEQFF; CDR3nt: TGTGCCAGCTCATTGGGGGCCTCCTCCTACAATGAGCAGTTCTTC
abundance: -; v_gene: TRBV11-1; d_gene: -; j_gene: TRBJ2-7; CDR3aa: CASSWRGNSGEQYF; CDR3nt: TGTGCCAGCAGCTGGAGGGGAAATTCGGGGGAGCAGTACTTC
abundance: many; v_gene: TRBV20-1; d_gene: TRBD2; j_gene: TRBJ2-1; CDR3aa: CSAVPGLGPYNEQFF; CDR3nt: TGCAGTGCTGTCCCGGGACTAGGTCCCTACAATGAGCAGTTCTTC
abundance: few; v_gene: TRBV6-1; d_gene: -; j_gene: TRBJ2-7; CDR3aa: CASSEGLDSLYEQYF; CDR3nt: TGTGCCAGCAGTGAAGGACTAGATAGCCTCTACGAGCAGTACTTC
abundance: -; v_gene: TRBV6-5; d_gene: -; j_gene: TRBJ1-4; CDR3aa: CASSYLGTNEKLFF; CDR3nt: TGTGCCAGCAGTTACCTCGGAACTAATGAAAAACTGTTTTTT
abundance: -; v_gene: TRBV20-1; d_gene: -; j_gene: TRBJ1-4; CDR3aa: CSSRRGDTEKLFF; CDR3nt: TGCAGTTCACGGAGGGGAGATACTGAAAAACTGTTTTTT
abundance: few; v_gene: TRBV7-2; d_gene: TRBD1; j_gene: TRBJ1-2; CDR3aa: CASSPMGQAYGYTF; CDR3nt: TGTGCCAGCAGCCCGATGGGACAGGCCTATGGCTACACCTTC
abundance: many; v_gene: TRBV15; d_gene: TRBD1; j_gene: TRBJ2-5; CDR3aa: CATSSRTGDGTQYF; CDR3nt: TGTGCCACCAGCAGCCGGACAGGCGACGGGACCCAGTACTTC